This T cell receptor (beta chain) stems from a study of T cells in Graves' hyperthyroidism and ophthalmopathy. This clonotype occurred a few times. Isolation of PBMCs was performed on 8.5 to 10 ml fresh peripheral blood. The investigators amplified TCR beta CDR3 regions from RNA transcripts. Carried out on the TCR CDR3, a first-round RT-PCR used the HTBI primer set. Via MiXCR, TCRdb re-called the multiplex PCR reads, giving one row per CDR3 protein. The data show more than 500,000 distinct CDR3 sequences, more than 15% seen once. Germline trimming cut 5 bases from V and 5 bases from J; bases unmatched to any gene: 7. Germline CDR1 SEHNR, CDR2 FQNEAQ (reference sequence). CDR3 length: 16 residues.

The V call is TRBV7-9, the J call TRBJ2-1, with 12 bases aligning to TRBD2. The specimen was blood. The clonotype originates from a woman aged 30 to 39 with Graves' ophthalmopathy. DNA of the CDR3: TGTGCCAGCAGCCCCTGGACTAGCGGGAATAACAATGAGCAGTTCTTC. Translating gives CASSPWTSGNNNEQFF.